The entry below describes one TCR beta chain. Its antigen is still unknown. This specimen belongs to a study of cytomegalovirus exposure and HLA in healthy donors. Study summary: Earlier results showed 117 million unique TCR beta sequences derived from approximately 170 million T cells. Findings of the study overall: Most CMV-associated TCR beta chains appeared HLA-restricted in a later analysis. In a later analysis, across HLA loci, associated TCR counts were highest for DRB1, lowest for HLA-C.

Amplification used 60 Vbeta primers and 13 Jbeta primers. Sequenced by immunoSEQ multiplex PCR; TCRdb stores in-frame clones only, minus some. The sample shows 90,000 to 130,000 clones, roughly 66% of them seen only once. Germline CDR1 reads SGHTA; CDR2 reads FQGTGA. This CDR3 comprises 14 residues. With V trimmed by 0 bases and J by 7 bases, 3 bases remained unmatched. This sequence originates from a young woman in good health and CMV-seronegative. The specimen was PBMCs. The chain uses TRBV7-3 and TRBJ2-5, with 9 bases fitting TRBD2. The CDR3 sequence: CASSLTLSGGTQYF. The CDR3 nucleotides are TGTGCCAGCAGCTTAACTCTTAGCGGGGGGACCCAGTACTTC.